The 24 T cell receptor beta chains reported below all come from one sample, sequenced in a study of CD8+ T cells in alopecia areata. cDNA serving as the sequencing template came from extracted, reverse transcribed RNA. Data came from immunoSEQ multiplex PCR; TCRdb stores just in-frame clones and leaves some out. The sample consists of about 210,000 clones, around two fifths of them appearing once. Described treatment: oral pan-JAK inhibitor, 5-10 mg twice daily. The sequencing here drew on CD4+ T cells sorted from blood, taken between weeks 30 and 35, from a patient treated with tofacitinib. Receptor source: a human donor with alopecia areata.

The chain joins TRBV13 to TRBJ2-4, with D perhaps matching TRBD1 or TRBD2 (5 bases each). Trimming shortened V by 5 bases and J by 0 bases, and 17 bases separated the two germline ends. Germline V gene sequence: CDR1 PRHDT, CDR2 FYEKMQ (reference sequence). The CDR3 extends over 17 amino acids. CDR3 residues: CASSPRGRTIAKNIQYF. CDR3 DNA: TGTGCCAGCAGCCCCCGGGGACGGACCATAGCCAAAAACATTCAGTACTTC.

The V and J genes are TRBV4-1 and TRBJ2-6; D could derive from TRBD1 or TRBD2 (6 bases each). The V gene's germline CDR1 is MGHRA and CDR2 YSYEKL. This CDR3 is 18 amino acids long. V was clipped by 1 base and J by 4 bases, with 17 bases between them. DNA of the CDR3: TGCGCCAGCAGCCAAGGGGGGGCCGTCGGGACCGGGGCCAACGTCCTGACTTTC. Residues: CASSQGGAVGTGANVLTF.

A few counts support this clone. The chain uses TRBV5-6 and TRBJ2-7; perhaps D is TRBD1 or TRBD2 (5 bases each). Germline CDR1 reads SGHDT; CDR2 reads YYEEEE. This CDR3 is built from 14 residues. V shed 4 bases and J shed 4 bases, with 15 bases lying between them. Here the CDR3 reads CASSPRAGRYEQYF. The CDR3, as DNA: TGTGCCAGCAGCCCGCGGGCAGGGCGGTACGAGCAGTACTTC.

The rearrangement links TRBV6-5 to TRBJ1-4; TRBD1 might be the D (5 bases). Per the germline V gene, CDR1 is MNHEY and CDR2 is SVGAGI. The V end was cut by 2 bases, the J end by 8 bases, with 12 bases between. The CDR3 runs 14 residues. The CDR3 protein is CASSYGGVGEKLFF. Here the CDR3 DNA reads TGTGCCAGCAGTTACGGAGGGGTAGGGGAAAAACTGTTTTTT.

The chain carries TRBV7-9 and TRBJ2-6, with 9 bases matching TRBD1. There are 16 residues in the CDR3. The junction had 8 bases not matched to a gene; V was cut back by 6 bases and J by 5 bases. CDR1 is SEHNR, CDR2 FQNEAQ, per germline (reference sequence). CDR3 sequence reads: CASRYGQGFRANVLTF. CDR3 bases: TGTGCCAGCAGATACGGACAGGGGTTTAGGGCCAACGTCCTGACTTTC.

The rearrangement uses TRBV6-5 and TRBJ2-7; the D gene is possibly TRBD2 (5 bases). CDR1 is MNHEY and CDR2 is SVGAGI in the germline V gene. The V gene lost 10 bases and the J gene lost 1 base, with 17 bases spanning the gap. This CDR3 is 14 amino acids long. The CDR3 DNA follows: TGTGCCACCCGGAGGCAGCTACAATCCTACGAGCAGTACTTC. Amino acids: CATRRQLQSYEQYF.

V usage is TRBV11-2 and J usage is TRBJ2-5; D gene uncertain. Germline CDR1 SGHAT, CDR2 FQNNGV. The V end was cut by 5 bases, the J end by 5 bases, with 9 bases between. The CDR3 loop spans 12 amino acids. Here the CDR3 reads CASSRSSETQYF. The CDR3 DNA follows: TGTGCCAGCAGCCGATCTTCCGAGACCCAGTACTTC.

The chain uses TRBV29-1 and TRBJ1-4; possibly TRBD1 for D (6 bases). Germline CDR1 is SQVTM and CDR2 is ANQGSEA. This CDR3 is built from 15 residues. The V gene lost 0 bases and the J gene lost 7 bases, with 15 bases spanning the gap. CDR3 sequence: CSVEDLGATGEKLFF. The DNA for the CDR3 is TGCAGCGTTGAAGATCTGGGGGCGACTGGTGAAAAACTGTTTTTT.

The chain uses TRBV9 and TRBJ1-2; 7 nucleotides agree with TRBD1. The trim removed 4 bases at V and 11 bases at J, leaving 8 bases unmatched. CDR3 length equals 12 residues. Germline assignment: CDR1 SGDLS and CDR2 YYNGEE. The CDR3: CASSTRDSGYTF. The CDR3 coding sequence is TGTGCCAGCAGCACGAGGGACAGCGGATACACCTTC.

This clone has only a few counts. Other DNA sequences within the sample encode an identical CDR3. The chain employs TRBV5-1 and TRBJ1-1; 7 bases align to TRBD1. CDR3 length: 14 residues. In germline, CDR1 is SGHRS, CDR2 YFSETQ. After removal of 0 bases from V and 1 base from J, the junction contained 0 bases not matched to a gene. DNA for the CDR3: TGCGCCAGCAGCTTGGACAGGGGGAACACTGAAGCTTTCTTT. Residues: CASSLDRGNTEAFF.

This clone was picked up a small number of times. This CDR3 reads CASSLDSDTEAFF. DNA of the CDR3: TGTGCCAGCTCACTGGACAGCGACACTGAAGCTTTCTTT. The chain combines TRBV18 with TRBJ1-1, with D possibly matching TRBD1 (6 bases). CDR1 and CDR2 from the germline V gene are KGHSH and LQKENI. The CDR3 loop spans 13 amino acids. Trimming stripped 4 bases from V and 3 bases from J, with 9 bases between.

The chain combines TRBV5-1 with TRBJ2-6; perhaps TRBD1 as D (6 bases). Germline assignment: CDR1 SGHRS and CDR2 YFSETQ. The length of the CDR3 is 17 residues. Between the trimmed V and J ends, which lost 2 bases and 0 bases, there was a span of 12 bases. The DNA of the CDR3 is TGCGCCAGCAGCTTCCAGGGGTCCCACTCTGGGGCCAACGTCCTGACTTTC. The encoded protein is CASSFQGSHSGANVLTF.

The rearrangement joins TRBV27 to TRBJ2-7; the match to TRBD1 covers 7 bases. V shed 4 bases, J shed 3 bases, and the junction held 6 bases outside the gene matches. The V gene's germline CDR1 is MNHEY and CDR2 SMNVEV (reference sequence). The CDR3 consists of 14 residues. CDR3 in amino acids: CASSWDSRGYEQYF. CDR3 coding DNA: TGTGCCAGCAGTTGGGACAGTAGGGGCTACGAGCAGTACTTC.

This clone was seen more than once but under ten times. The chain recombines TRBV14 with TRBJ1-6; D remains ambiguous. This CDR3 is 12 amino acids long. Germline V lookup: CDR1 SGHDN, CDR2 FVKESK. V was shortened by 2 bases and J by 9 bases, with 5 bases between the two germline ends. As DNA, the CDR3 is TGTGCCAGCAGCCAACAGAGTTCACCCCTCCACTTT. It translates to CASSQQSSPLHF.

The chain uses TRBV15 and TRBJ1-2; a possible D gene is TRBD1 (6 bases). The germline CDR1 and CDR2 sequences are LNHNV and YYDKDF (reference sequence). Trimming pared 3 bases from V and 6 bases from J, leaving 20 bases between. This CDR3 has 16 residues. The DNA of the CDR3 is TGTGCCACCAGCAGGGGGTCCGGGGGGCCCACTCATGGCTACACCTTC. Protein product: CATSRGSGGPTHGYTF.

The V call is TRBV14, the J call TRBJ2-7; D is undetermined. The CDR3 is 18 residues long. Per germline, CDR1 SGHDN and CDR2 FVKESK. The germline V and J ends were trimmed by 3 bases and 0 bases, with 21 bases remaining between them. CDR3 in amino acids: CASSHGSGSGRPSYEQYF. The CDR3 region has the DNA TGTGCCAGCAGCCACGGTTCTGGGTCGGGCAGGCCCTCCTACGAGCAGTACTTC.

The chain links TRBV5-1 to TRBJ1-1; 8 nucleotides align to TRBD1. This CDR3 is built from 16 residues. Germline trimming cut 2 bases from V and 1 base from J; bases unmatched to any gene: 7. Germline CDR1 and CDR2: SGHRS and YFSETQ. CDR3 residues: CASSLTGGRGNTEAFF. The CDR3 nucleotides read TGCGCCAGCAGCTTAACAGGGGGGCGCGGGAACACTGAAGCTTTCTTT.

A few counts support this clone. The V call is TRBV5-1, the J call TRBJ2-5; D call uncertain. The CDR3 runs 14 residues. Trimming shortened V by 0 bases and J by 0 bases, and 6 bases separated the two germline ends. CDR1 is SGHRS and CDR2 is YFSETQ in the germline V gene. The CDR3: CASSLVQHQETQYF. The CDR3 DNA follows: TGCGCCAGCAGCTTGGTTCAACACCAAGAGACCCAGTACTTC.

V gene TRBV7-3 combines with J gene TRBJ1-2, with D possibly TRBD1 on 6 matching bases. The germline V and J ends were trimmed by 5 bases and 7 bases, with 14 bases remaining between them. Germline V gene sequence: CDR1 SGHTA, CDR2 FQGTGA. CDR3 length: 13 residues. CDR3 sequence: CASSPGGGAGYTF. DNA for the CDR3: TGTGCCAGCAGCCCCGGGGGGGGCGCTGGCTACACCTTC.

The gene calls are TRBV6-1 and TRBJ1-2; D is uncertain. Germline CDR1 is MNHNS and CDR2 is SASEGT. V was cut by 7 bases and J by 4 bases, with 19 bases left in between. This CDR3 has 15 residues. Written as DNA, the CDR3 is TGTGCCAGCATCTCCGGCGGACCGGAACGCTATGGCTACACCTTC. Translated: CASISGGPERYGYTF.

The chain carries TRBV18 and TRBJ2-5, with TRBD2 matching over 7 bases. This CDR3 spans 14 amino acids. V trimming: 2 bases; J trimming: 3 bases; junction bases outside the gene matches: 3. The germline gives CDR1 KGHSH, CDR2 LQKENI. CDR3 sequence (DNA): TGTGCCAGCTCACCAGCTAGCGGAGAAGAGACCCAGTACTTC. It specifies CASSPASGEETQYF.

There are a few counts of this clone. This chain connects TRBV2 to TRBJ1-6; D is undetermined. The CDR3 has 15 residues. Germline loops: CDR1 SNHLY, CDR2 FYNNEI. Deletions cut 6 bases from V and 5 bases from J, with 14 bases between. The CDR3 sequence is CASSLTAINNSPLHF. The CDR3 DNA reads TGTGCCAGCAGCTTAACAGCGATTAATAATTCACCCCTCCACTTT.

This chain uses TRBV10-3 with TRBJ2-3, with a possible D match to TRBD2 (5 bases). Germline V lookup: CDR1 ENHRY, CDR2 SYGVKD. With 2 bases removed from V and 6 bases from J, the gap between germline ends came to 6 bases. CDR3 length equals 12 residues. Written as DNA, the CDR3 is TGTGCCATCAGTGAGCCGGGGGATACGCAGTATTTT. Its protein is CAISEPGDTQYF.

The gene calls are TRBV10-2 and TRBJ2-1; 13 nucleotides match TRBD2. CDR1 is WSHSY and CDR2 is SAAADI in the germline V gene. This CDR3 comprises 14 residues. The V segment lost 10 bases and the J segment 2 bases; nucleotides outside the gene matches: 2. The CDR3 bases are TGCGCCACGGGACTAGCGGGAACCTACAATGAGCAGTTCTTC. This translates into CATGLAGTYNEQFF.